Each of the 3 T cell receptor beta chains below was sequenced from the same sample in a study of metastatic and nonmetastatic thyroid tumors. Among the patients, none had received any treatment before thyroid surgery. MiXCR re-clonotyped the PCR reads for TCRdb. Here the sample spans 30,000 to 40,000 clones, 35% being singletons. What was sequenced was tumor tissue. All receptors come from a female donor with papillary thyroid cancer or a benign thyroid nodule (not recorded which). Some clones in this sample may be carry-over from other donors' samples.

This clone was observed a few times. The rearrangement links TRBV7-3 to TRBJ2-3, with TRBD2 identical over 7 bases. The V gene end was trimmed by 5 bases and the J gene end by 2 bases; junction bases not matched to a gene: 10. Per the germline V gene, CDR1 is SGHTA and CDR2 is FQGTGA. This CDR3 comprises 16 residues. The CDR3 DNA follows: TGTGCCAGCAGCCCGGTAGTGGGAGGGACCACAGATACGCAGTATTTT. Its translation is CASSPVVGGTTDTQYF. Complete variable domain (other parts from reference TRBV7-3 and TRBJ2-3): GAGVSQTPSNKVTEKGKYVELRCDPISGHTALYWYRQSLGQGPEFLIYFQGTGAADDSGLPNDRFFAVRPEGSVSTLKIQRTERGDSAVYLCASSPVVGGTTDTQYFGPGTRLTVL.

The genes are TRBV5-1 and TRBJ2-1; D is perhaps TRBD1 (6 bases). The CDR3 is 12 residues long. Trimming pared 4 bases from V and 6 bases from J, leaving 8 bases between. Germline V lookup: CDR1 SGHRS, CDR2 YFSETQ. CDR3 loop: CASSQQGNEQFF. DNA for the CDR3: TGCGCCAGCAGCCAACAGGGCAATGAGCAGTTCTTC.

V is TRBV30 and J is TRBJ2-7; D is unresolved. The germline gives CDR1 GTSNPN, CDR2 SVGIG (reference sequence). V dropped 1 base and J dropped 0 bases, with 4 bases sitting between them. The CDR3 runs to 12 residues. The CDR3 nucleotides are TGTGCCTGGAGTGGACACTCCTACGAGCAGTACTTC. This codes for CAWSGHSYEQYF.